This T cell receptor beta chain is drawn from a study of blood T cell repertoires in COVID-19. Study-wide context: Material from acute and convalescent COVID-19 was sourced from the United States, Italy and Spain.

CDR1 is SGHVS, CDR2 FQNEAQ, per germline. V dropped 1 base and J dropped 3 bases, with 9 bases sitting between them. CDR3 length: 14 residues. Original analysis: Quantification of nucleated cells was approximated via reference gene primer amplification. Profiling relied on immunoSEQ multiplex PCR, and the TCRdb table lists in-frame clones only, not all of them. For V, J and clone size, that table is used; D and trimming come from the DNA. The sample consists of roughly 200,000 clones, roughly 80% of them appearing once. The chain employs TRBV7-8 and TRBJ1-2; TRBD1 is a possible D gene (5 bases). The TCR sequence derives from a woman aged 60-75 years with COVID-19, enrolled during active disease. Sequenced: peripheral blood. The CDR3 nucleotides read TGTGCCAGCAGCTTAGGCGGCAGGGACTATGGCTACACCTTC. Translated: CASSLGGRDYGYTF.